This T cell receptor beta chain was profiled in a study of blood T cells in healthy people across ages. A J-beta primer mix and a sample-barcoded 5' primer were used in a second PCR of roughly 6 to 11 cycles. Each CDR3 protein is one row after TCRdb ran MiXCR on the 5' RACE reads. The sample consists of 2 million or so distinct CDR3 sequences, roughly 49% of them appearing once. This CDR3 contains 16 residues. With 4 bases clipped from V and 3 bases from J, the junction kept 10 bases outside the gene matches. Germline CDR1 and CDR2: SGHTA and FQGNSA. The chain couples TRBV7-2 to TRBJ1-2; TRBD1 agrees at 8 bases. Material: blood. The clonotype comes from a woman aged 40 to 55 in good health. CDR3 loop: CASSSRGHRGDYGYTF. For the CDR3, the DNA is TGTGCCAGCAGCTCCCGAGGCCACAGGGGGGACTATGGCTACACCTTC.